The 25 T cell receptor beta chains in this list originate from one sample, sequenced in a study of CXCR3-negative and CXCR3-positive naive CD8 T cells. Study-wide points: TRB CDR3 hydrophobicity was greater in CXCR3-positive naive cells than in CXCR3-negative naive cells.

For these TCRs, the target antigens are not known. Researchers prepared the TRB cDNA libraries using 5' RACE with UMI labels. TCRdb reprocessed the 5' RACE reads; each CDR3 protein has one entry and no DNA is given. In total, the table holds some 54,000 distinct CDR3 sequences. Sequencing was performed on naive CXCR3+ CD8+ T cells from blood. Subset described: CD45RO-CCR7+CD27+CD95- naive CD8+ T cells expressing CXCR3 (TNR3+). All receptors derive from a human donor in good health. Some clones in this sample may be carry-over from other donors' samples.

The V gene is TRBV28, the J gene TRBJ2-2; TCRdb selects TRBD1, and the lack of DNA leaves this call unchecked. There are 15 residues in the CDR3. Germline V lookup: CDR1 MDHEN, CDR2 SYDVKM. This CDR3 is CASSFGTGFSGELFF.

This chain links TRBV29-1 with TRBJ2-7; TCRdb gives TRBD1 as the D gene, but with no DNA this cannot be confirmed. Per germline, CDR1 SQVTM and CDR2 ANQGSEA. There are 14 residues in the CDR3. The CDR3 here is CSVEGTGDHAEQYF.

Here the CDR3 reads CAISDPGQGYEQYF. This chain uses TRBV10-3 with TRBJ2-7; as DNA is missing, the TRBD1 call by TCRdb cannot be tested. This CDR3 is built from 14 residues. Looked up from germline, CDR1 is ENHRY and CDR2 is SYGVKD.

This clonotype shows up as medium-sized by frequency. The rearrangement joins TRBV29-1 to TRBJ2-2; checking the TCRdb D call of TRBD1 is not possible without DNA. Germline V gene data show CDR1 as SQVTM and CDR2 as ANQGSEA. The CDR3 runs 13 residues. The CDR3: CSALHTNTGELFF.

The chain couples TRBV9 to TRBJ1-1; TCRdb outputs TRBD1, but without DNA this stays unchecked. Germline V gives CDR1 SGDLS, CDR2 YYNGEE. This CDR3 spans 14 amino acids. CDR3 sequence reads: CASSPGKGRTEAFF. The complete variable domain, with remaining parts taken from reference TRBV9 and TRBJ1-1, reads DSGVTQTPKHLITATGQRVTLRCSPRSGDLSVYWYQQSLDQGLQFLIQYYNGEERAKGNILERFSAQQFPDLHSELNLSSLELGDSALYFCASSPGKGRTEAFFGQGTRLTVV.

The rearrangement joins TRBV28 to TRBJ1-4; TCRdb picks TRBD1, but there is no DNA to check that call. The CDR3 length is 19 residues. Germline V lookup: CDR1 MDHEN, CDR2 SYDVKM. The CDR3 is CASSPTSILPAPRGEKLFF.

J is TRBJ2-7 and V is TRBV7-9; TCRdb selects TRBD1, and the lack of DNA leaves this call unchecked. Germline V lookup: CDR1 SEHNR, CDR2 FQNEAQ (reference sequence). This CDR3 region has 12 residues. This CDR3 reads CASSDGGNEQYF.

The chain joins TRBV4-3 to TRBJ2-2; TCRdb designates TRBD1, a call that cannot be tested without DNA. Germline V gene sequence: CDR1 LGHNA, CDR2 YSLEER. The CDR3 runs 14 residues. CDR3 sequence: CASSQDGGTGELFF.

The rearrangement links TRBV6-6 to TRBJ2-5. Germline-derived CDR1 and CDR2 are MNHNY and SVGAGI (reference sequence). The CDR3 sequence is 16 residues long. The CDR3 spells CASSYPLTRSKETQYF.

The genes are TRBV5-1 and TRBJ1-1; without DNA, the TCRdb call of TRBD1 cannot be checked. CDR1 SGHRS and CDR2 YFSETQ come from the germline V gene. The CDR3 is made up of 16 amino acids. The CDR3 region is CASSPYPQGGGTEAFF.

The chain uses TRBV7-8 and TRBJ2-3. CDR1 SGHVS and CDR2 FQNEAQ come from the germline V gene. This CDR3 region has 14 residues. CDR3 amino acids: CASSLDEYTDTQYF.

The chain employs TRBV29-1 and TRBJ2-1; no DNA is available, so the TRBD1 call from TCRdb remains unchecked. Germline CDR1 is SQVTM and CDR2 is ANQGSEA. This CDR3 region has 14 residues. The CDR3 protein is CSVGGTGQLNEQFF.

J is TRBJ2-3 and V is TRBV7-3; as DNA is missing, the TRBD2 call by TCRdb cannot be tested. CDR1 SGHTA and CDR2 FQGTGA come from the germline V gene. This CDR3 is 15 amino acids long. Here the CDR3 reads CASSLSGGALDTQYF.

The chain is built from TRBV13 and TRBJ2-7. The CDR3 loop spans 14 amino acids. Germline assignment: CDR1 PRHDT and CDR2 FYEKMQ (reference sequence). The CDR3 sequence: CASSLGLAHYEQYF. Full variable domain (outside the CDR3, taken from reference TRBV13 and TRBJ2-7): AAGVIQSPRHLIKEKRETATLKCYPIPRHDTVYWYQQGPGQDPQFLISFYEKMQSDKGSIPDRFSAQQFSDYHSELNMSSLELGDSALYFCASSLGLAHYEQYFGPGTRLTVT.

V is TRBV14 and J is TRBJ2-2. This CDR3 spans 15 amino acids. Germline V lookup: CDR1 SGHDN, CDR2 FVKESK. CDR3 in amino acids: CASSRSSSNTGELFF.

V and J are TRBV27 and TRBJ1-1; TCRdb names TRBD1, which stays unverified in the absence of DNA. Germline V lookup: CDR1 MNHEY, CDR2 SMNVEV (reference sequence). CDR3 size: 15 residues. The CDR3 here is CASRISGYPNTEAFF.

The chain carries TRBV12-3 or TRBV12-4 and TRBJ2-1. The CDR3 spans 11 residues. This CDR3 reads CASSLGDEQFF.

The rearrangement links TRBV14 to TRBJ2-2; TCRdb reports TRBD2, a call that lacks DNA to check it against. The germline CDR1 and CDR2 sequences are SGHDN and FVKESK. CDR3 length: 17 amino acids. This CDR3 reads CASSQEWLAEPTGELFF. Together with reference TRBV14 and TRBJ2-2, the CDR3 gives the full variable domain: EAGVTQFPSHSVIEKGQTVTLRCDPISGHDNLYWYRRVMGKEIKFLLHFVKESKQDESGMPNNRFLAERTGGTYSTLKVQPAELEDSGVYFCASSQEWLAEPTGELFFGEGSRLTVL.

The V gene is TRBV4-3, the J gene TRBJ1-2; there is no DNA to check the TCRdb D call of TRBD1. This CDR3 contains 14 residues. From germline, CDR1 is LGHNA and CDR2 YSLEER. The CDR3 reads CASSHGTGNYGYTF.

CDR3 loop: CSVEGGVPYNEQFF. The chain links TRBV29-1 to TRBJ2-1; TCRdb's D gene call, TRBD2, goes unchecked for lack of DNA. Germline V gene lookup returns CDR1 SQVTM and CDR2 ANQGSEA. This CDR3 contains 14 residues.

The chain couples TRBV29-1 to TRBJ2-7; TCRdb's D call, TRBD1, is unchecked because there is no DNA. The CDR3 runs to 14 residues. Germline-derived CDR1 and CDR2 are SQVTM and ANQGSEA. The CDR3 loop reads CSAIWGRGPGEQYF.

This rearrangement joins TRBV5-1 to TRBJ1-1. CDR3 length: 15 residues. From germline, CDR1 is SGHRS and CDR2 YFSETQ. The CDR3 sequence: CASSLGGPEDTEAFF.

The chain employs TRBV20-1 and TRBJ1-5; absent DNA, TCRdb's TRBD1 call cannot be checked. Looked up from germline, CDR1 is DFQATT and CDR2 is SNEGSKA (reference sequence). The CDR3 is 16 residues long. CDR3 region: CSARDLEGRVDQPQHF.

The chain has TRBV6-6 and TRBJ2-1; checking the TCRdb D call of TRBD1 is not possible without DNA. CDR1 and CDR2 (germline): MNHNY, SVGAGI (reference sequence). This CDR3 spans 17 amino acids. The CDR3 loop is CASSYSGDQPLYNEQFF.

The CDR3 sequence is CASGPGTTGYTF. This chain joins TRBV10-1 and TRBJ1-2; TCRdb's D call of TRBD1 is untestable without DNA. Germline values: CDR1 WNHNN, CDR2 SYGVQD (reference sequence). This CDR3 contains 12 residues.